The rows below give T cell receptor beta chains drawn from one sample of a study of T cell responses to AZD1222 COVID-19 vaccine. The table came from immunoSEQ multiplex PCR; TCRdb's copy has only in-frame clones and leaves some out. The profile covers 150,000 to 250,000 clones, with roughly nine tenths appearing a single time and about 3.5% taken by the ten largest. Specimen: peripheral blood, collected 28 days after the second AZD1222 dose. The receptors come from an adult who received the AZD1222 COVID-19 vaccine. The CDR3 runs from the conserved cysteine through the conserved F or W. D genes are given only for firm matches. The size field is filled for only some rows; it gives once, few, many or a size class.

>-|TRBJ2-7|-|TRBV7-8
CASSFSAGPTYEQYF
TGTGCCAGCAGCTTTTCTGCGGGGCCAACCTACGAGCAGTACTTC
>TRBD1|TRBJ2-3|-|TRBV3-1/TRBV3-2
CASSQGPPGTADTQYF
TGTGCCAGCAGCCAAGGCCCGCCAGGGACAGCAGATACGCAGTATTTT
>-|TRBJ1-6|-|TRBV9
CASSVGGGFGNSPLHF
TGTGCCAGCAGCGTAGGTGGGGGTTTCGGTAATTCACCCCTCCACTTT
>TRBD2|TRBJ2-7|few|TRBV5-6
CASSTGRDGRRSSYEQYF
TGTGCCAGCAGCACGGGGAGGGACGGGAGAAGAAGCTCCTACGAGCAGTACTTC
>TRBD1|TRBJ1-2|-|TRBV12-3/TRBV12-4
CASSDRGAMGYTF
TGTGCCAGCAGCGACAGGGGCGCTATGGGCTACACCTTC
>TRBD2|TRBJ2-5|few|TRBV25-1
CASSEGLAGIKETQYF
TGTGCCAGCAGTGAAGGACTAGCGGGAATCAAAGAGACCCAGTACTTC
>-|TRBJ2-3|once|TRBV14
CASSQDLGRGTDTQYF
TGTGCCAGCAGCCAAGACCTCGGGCGGGGCACAGATACGCAGTATTTT
>TRBD1|TRBJ2-4|-|TRBV4-3
CASSQEARGPGNIQYF
TGCGCCAGCAGCCAAGAAGCCAGGGGGCCAGGAAACATTCAGTACTTC
>-|TRBJ2-1|once|TRBV5-5
CASSQLRLGQDEQFF
TGTGCCAGCAGCCAACTCAGGCTCGGGCAGGATGAGCAGTTCTTC
>-|TRBJ1-5|-|TRBV5-5
CASSSRGVNQPQHF
TGTGCCAGCAGCTCTAGGGGGGTGAATCAGCCCCAGCATTTT
>-|TRBJ2-1|-|TRBV7-2
CASSPSSFGDSPPYNEQFF
TGTGCCAGCAGTCCATCCTCTTTTGGGGACTCACCCCCCTACAATGAGCAGTTCTTC
>-|TRBJ2-7|-|TRBV7-6
CASSLVRTGYEQYF
TGTGCCAGCAGCTTAGTAAGGACGGGTTACGAGCAGTACTTC
>-|TRBJ2-7|-|TRBV7-2
CASSLAGSSYEQYF
TGTGCCAGCAGCTTAGCGGGGAGCTCCTACGAGCAGTACTTC
>TRBD2|TRBJ2-2|-|TRBV27
CASSKKGLAGVGNTGELFF
TGTGCCAGCAGTAAAAAGGGACTAGCGGGAGTGGGGAACACCGGGGAGCTGTTTTTT
>-|TRBJ1-3|-|TRBV6-5
CASSWDGPSGNTIYF
TGTGCCAGCAGTTGGGACGGGCCCTCTGGAAACACCATATATTTT
>-|TRBJ2-7|few|TRBV5-4
CASSSKTGFRSYEQYF
TGTGCCAGCAGCTCGAAGACAGGTTTTCGCTCCTACGAGCAGTACTTC
>-|TRBJ1-6|-|TRBV28
CASSSATGKGSPLHF
TGTGCCAGCAGTTCCGCTACAGGGAAAGGTTCACCCCTCCACTTT
>-|TRBJ2-7|once|TRBV15
CATSRGLMSNGQYF
TGTGCCACCAGCAGAGGCCTGATGTCGAACGGGCAGTACTTC
>TRBD2|TRBJ2-6|-|TRBV28
CASRSRLAGLSGANVLTF
TGTGCCAGCCGAAGCAGACTAGCGGGCCTCTCTGGGGCCAACGTCCTGACTTTC
>-|TRBJ2-2|-|TRBV7-9
CASSLSSGPTGELFF
TGTGCCAGCAGCTTAAGTTCAGGGCCCACCGGGGAGCTGTTTTTT
>-|TRBJ1-2|-|TRBV6-1
CASSESQGYGYTF
TGTGCCAGCAGTGAATCACAGGGATATGGCTACACCTTC
>-|TRBJ2-7|-|TRBV14
CASSQGGATYEQYF
TGTGCCAGCAGCCAAGGGGGGGCGACCTACGAGCAGTACTTC
>-|TRBJ1-6|many|TRBV6-2/TRBV6-3
CASSYDRGNSPLHF
TGTGCCAGCAGTTACGACCGAGGAAATTCACCCCTCCACTTT
>-|TRBJ1-3|-|TRBV15
CATSREGFLGNTIYF
TGTGCCACCAGCAGGGAAGGATTTCTCGGAAACACCATATATTTT
>-|TRBJ2-1|-|TRBV6-5
CASSYPPQGFGNEQFF
TGTGCCAGCAGTTACCCCCCCCAGGGGTTCGGCAATGAGCAGTTCTTC
>-|TRBJ1-1|-|TRBV10-2
CASSERAREPLTEAFF
TGCGCCAGCAGTGAGCGGGCGAGGGAGCCCCTCACTGAAGCTTTCTTT
>-|TRBJ1-1|-|TRBV27
CASTLGGAGGEAFF
TGTGCCAGCACCTTGGGGGGGGCGGGGGGTGAAGCTTTCTTT
>-|TRBJ1-1|once|TRBV5-8
CASSWATLAEAFF
TGTGCCAGCAGCTGGGCCACCTTGGCTGAAGCTTTCTTT
>TRBD1|TRBJ1-5|-|TRBV7-8
CASSRAGTGGRGDQPQHF
TGTGCCAGCAGCCGGGCGGGGACAGGGGGCCGCGGCGATCAGCCCCAGCATTTT
>-|TRBJ2-1|-|TRBV18
CASSPGPGPIDEQFF
TGTGCCAGCTCCCCGGGGCCCGGTCCCATCGATGAGCAGTTCTTC
>-|TRBJ1-1|-|TRBV4-2
CASSQVRRTQNTEAFF
TGTGCCAGCAGCCAAGTACGTAGGACACAAAACACTGAAGCTTTCTTT
>-|TRBJ1-4|-|TRBV7-2
CASSLERQVGEKLFF
TGTGCCAGCAGCTTAGAAAGACAGGTTGGGGAAAAACTGTTTTTT
>TRBD1|TRBJ2-7|-|TRBV28
CASSYRDRAIYEQYF
TGTGCCAGCAGCTACCGGGACAGGGCAATCTACGAGCAGTACTTC
>TRBD2|TRBJ2-1|-|TRBV11-2
CASSPGLAKGVKRSNEQFF
TGTGCCAGCAGCCCCGGACTAGCGAAGGGTGTGAAAAGAAGCAATGAGCAGTTCTTC
>-|TRBJ1-4|-|TRBV7-3
CASSLTGGVNEKLFF
TGTGCCAGCAGCTTAACAGGGGGAGTAAATGAAAAACTGTTTTTT
>-|TRBJ2-5|-|TRBV19
CASSLAATAEETQYF
TGTGCCAGTAGTTTGGCAGCCACTGCCGAAGAGACCCAGTACTTC
>TRBD2|TRBJ2-5|once|TRBV4-3
CASSQGGLAGTTQYF
TGCGCCAGCAGCCAGGGGGGACTAGCGGGAACGACCCAGTACTTC
>-|TRBJ1-1|-|TRBV7-2
CASSLAENTEAFF
TGTGCCAGCAGCTTAGCAGAGAACACTGAAGCTTTCTTT
>-|TRBJ2-5|-|TRBV12-3/TRBV12-4
CASSHFTEETQYF
TGTGCCAGCAGCCACTTCACAGAGGAGACCCAGTACTTC
>-|TRBJ1-4|-|TRBV2
CASSEGGTNEKLFF
TGTGCCAGCAGTGAAGGGGGCACTAATGAAAAACTGTTTTTT
>TRBD1|TRBJ1-4|few|TRBV11-3
CASSLDREVFF
TGTGCCAGCAGCCTCGACAGGGAGGTGTTTTTT
>-|TRBJ2-3|-|TRBV4-1
CASSQEKGVFTDTQYF
TGCGCCAGCAGCCAAGAAAAAGGAGTCTTCACAGATACGCAGTATTTT
>-|TRBJ1-1|-|TRBV6-5
CASSYGMNTEAFF
TGTGCCAGCAGTTATGGGATGAACACTGAAGCTTTCTTT
>-|TRBJ1-1|-|TRBV28
CASSLVPGQNTEAFF
TGTGCCAGCAGTTTAGTCCCCGGACAGAACACTGAAGCTTTCTTT
>TRBD1|TRBJ1-5|-|TRBV19
CASSTTGVRSNQPQHF
TGTGCCAGTAGTACGACAGGGGTCCGAAGCAATCAGCCCCAGCATTTT
>TRBD1|TRBJ2-1|-|TRBV19
CASSIIGTGINEQFF
TGTGCCAGTAGTATCATAGGGACAGGGATCAATGAGCAGTTCTTC